The 22 T cell receptor beta chains listed next were all sequenced from one sample in a study of molecular identifiers for immune sequencing clone quantification. TCRdb passed the PCR reads through MiXCR, listing each CDR3 protein once. The sample holds about half a million distinct CDR3 sequences; around 25% are singletons and the top ten take approximately 0.8%. Sequencing was performed on naive CD8+ T cells from blood, with Jurkat cell RNA spiked in. The subset was: FACS-sorted CD8+CD4-CCR7+CD45RA+ naive T cells. These receptors all come from a human donor in good health. Some libraries in this study had Jurkat cell RNA spiked in.

The gene calls are TRBV7-9 and TRBJ1-1, with 8 positions matching TRBD1. Looked up from germline, CDR1 is SEHNR and CDR2 is FQNEAQ (reference sequence). There are 14 residues in the CDR3. With V trimmed by 7 bases and J by 5 bases, 9 bases remained unmatched. In nucleotides, the CDR3 is TGTGCCAGCACATTGACAGGGGAGGGGACTGAAGCTTTCTTT. Its translation is CASTLTGEGTEAFF.

This clonotype was counted between two and nine times. The rearrangement links TRBV7-3 to TRBJ2-1; D unclear. The CDR3 extends over 13 amino acids. Trimming cost V 5 bases and J 8 bases, with 13 bases left between them. Per the germline V gene, CDR1 is SGHTA and CDR2 is FQGTGA. The DNA of the CDR3 is TGTGCCAGCAGCCTAAAACGAAGCGATGAGCAGTTCTTC. Encoded protein: CASSLKRSDEQFF.

This clonotype was observed at least ten times. J is TRBJ2-7 and V is TRBV28; no definite D call. Germline CDR1 and CDR2: MDHEN and SYDVKM. The CDR3 runs to 13 residues. The ends were cut back, 7 bases at V and 6 bases at J, with 16 bases in the middle. This chain's CDR3 is CASKYGPTGEQYF. The CDR3 DNA follows: TGTGCCAGCAAGTATGGGCCTACGGGCGAGCAGTACTTC. Drawing the rest from reference TRBV28 and TRBJ2-7, the complete variable domain is DVKVTQSSRYLVKRTGEKVFLECVQDMDHENMFWYRQDPGLGLRLIYFSYDVKMKEKGDIPEGYSVSREKKERFSLILESASTNQTSMYLCASKYGPTGEQYFGPGTRLTVT.

The chain couples TRBV7-9 to TRBJ2-1; no clear D gene. The ends were cut back, 4 bases at V and 5 bases at J, with 9 bases in the middle. The germline V gene has CDR1 SEHNR and CDR2 FQNEAQ (reference sequence). CDR3 length equals 13 residues. CDR3 protein: CASSSPRDNEQFF. The CDR3 bases are TGTGCCAGCAGCTCCCCCCGGGACAATGAGCAGTTCTTC.

This clonotype was counted between two and nine times. The chain is built from TRBV4-2 and TRBJ1-5; 7 positions match TRBD1. After removal of 0 bases from V and 6 bases from J, the junction contained 8 bases not matched to a gene. This CDR3 has 16 residues. The germline CDR1 and CDR2 sequences are LGHNA and YNFKEQ. Here the CDR3 DNA reads TGTGCCAGCAGCCAAGATGAGAGACAGGGAGGTCAGCCCCAGCATTTT. Translating it yields CASSQDERQGGQPQHF.

With regard to this clonotype: One end of the junction fails to match germline, which may point to a read error. The rearrangement links TRBV18 to TRBJ1-3; D unresolved. The CDR3 is made up of 14 amino acids. CDR1 and CDR2 (germline): KGHSH, LQKENI. The CDR3 DNA reads as TGTGCCAGCTCACTGACACCCTCTGGAAACACCACATATTTT. Translated, it gives CASSLTPSGNTTYF.

This clonotype was seen more than once but under ten times. This chain uses TRBV7-9 with TRBJ2-2; D not resolved. CDR1 and CDR2 from the germline V gene are SEHNR and FQNEAQ (reference sequence). CDR3 length: 16 residues. The V gene lost 5 bases and the J gene lost 4 bases, with 17 bases spanning the gap. CDR3 in DNA: TGTGCCAGCAGCATGCTACCGGGCCAGACCACCGGGGAGCTGTTTTTT. Translated: CASSMLPGQTTGELFF.

As for this clonotype: Just one base apart from a much larger clone, this may be a read error. The rearrangement uses TRBV12-3 or TRBV12-4 and TRBJ1-4, with no clear D. V lost 7 bases to trimming and J lost 10 bases, with 13 bases between them. The CDR3 contains 12 residues. In nucleotides, the CDR3 is TGTGCCAGCATGGACGCGGACGGAAAACTGTTTTTT. Protein sequence: CASMDADGKLFF.

There are a few counts of this clonotype. This sequence joins TRBV7-2 and TRBJ2-1; TRBD2 matches 9 bases. The CDR3 length is 16 residues. Germline V gene data show CDR1 as SGHTA and CDR2 as FQGNSA. The ends lost 5 bases at V and 8 bases at J; junction bases unmatched: 13. CDR3 nucleotides: TGTGCCAGCAGCGCCCCTTCTAGCGGGATTTTGTATGAGCAGTTCTTC. Its protein product is CASSAPSSGILYEQFF.

Only one count was recorded for this clonotype. A much larger clonotype is one base distant, so this may be a read error. V is TRBV4-3 and J is TRBJ1-4; perhaps TRBD1 as D (6 bases). This CDR3 region has 15 residues. Germline V lookup: CDR1 LGHNA, CDR2 YSLEER. CDR3 loop: CASSQSTGTREILFF. Here the CDR3 DNA reads TGCGCCAGCAGCCAATCCACAGGGACTCGAGAAATACTGTTTTTT.

This clonotype appeared a few times. The V gene is TRBV7-3, the J gene TRBJ2-2; possibly TRBD1 or TRBD2 for D (5 bases each). The CDR3 length is 15 residues. V was cut by 6 bases and J by 10 bases, with 21 bases left in between. The germline gives CDR1 SGHTA, CDR2 FQGTGA. DNA for the CDR3: TGTGCCAGCAGATCCGGGACCGCGAAATGGGAGGAGCTGTTTTTT. Translation: CASRSGTAKWEELFF.

This clonotype has a count of ten or more. V is TRBV25-1 and J is TRBJ2-5, with 7 bases aligning to TRBD2. CDR3 length equals 13 residues. Trimming cost V 5 bases and J 3 bases; bases outside gene matches: 3. Germline V gene lookup returns CDR1 MGHDK and CDR2 SYGVNS. CDR3 residues: CASSLGTKETQYF. CDR3 DNA sequence: TGTGCCAGCAGTCTCGGGACTAAAGAGACCCAGTACTTC.

This clonotype was seen more than once but under ten times. The chain has TRBV19 and TRBJ2-1; D not certain. V was trimmed by 4 bases and J by 0 bases, leaving 7 bases between them. The CDR3 spans 14 residues. Looked up from germline, CDR1 is LNHDA and CDR2 is SQIVND (reference sequence). DNA of the CDR3: TGTGCCAGTAGTACCCTCAGCTCCTACAATGAGCAGTTCTTC. This codes for CASSTLSSYNEQFF. The full variable domain, in which reference TRBV19 and TRBJ2-1 provide the parts outside the CDR3, is DGGITQSPKYLFRKEGQNVTLSCEQNLNHDAMYWYRQDPGQGLRLIYYSQIVNDFQKGDIAEGYSVSREKKESFPLTVTSAQKNPTAFYLCASSTLSSYNEQFFGPGTRLTVL.

At least ten counts were recorded for this clonotype. In DNA form, the CDR3 reads TGTGCCAGCAGTTCCCCTCCCCTAGCGGGAAGCTACCAAGAGACCCAGTACTTC. Its protein is CASSSPPLAGSYQETQYF. The chain couples TRBV6-6 to TRBJ2-5; 9 bases agree with TRBD2. The CDR3 runs to 18 residues. With V trimmed by 4 bases and J by 0 bases, 12 bases remained unmatched. CDR1 and CDR2 from the germline V gene are MNHNY and SVGAGI (reference sequence).

The V call is TRBV29-1, the J call TRBJ1-5, with 8 bases that match TRBD1. With 5 bases clipped from V and 0 bases from J, the junction kept 15 bases outside the gene matches. This CDR3 spans 18 amino acids. Germline CDR1 reads SQVTM; CDR2 reads ANQGSEA. CDR3 sequence reads: CSVTLRGTGPYSNQPQHF. The CDR3 bases are TGCAGCGTTACGCTAAGAGGGACAGGCCCTTATAGCAATCAGCCCCAGCATTTT.

The table lists this clonotype with a few counts. The CDR3 region is CASSYGLQPITANTGELFF. The CDR3 DNA sequence: TGTGCCAGCAGTTATGGCCTGCAACCTATCACCGCGAACACCGGGGAGCTGTTTTTT. The chain uses TRBV6-2 or TRBV6-3 and TRBJ2-2; D is unresolved. V lost 3 bases to trimming and J lost 0 bases, with 20 bases between them. The CDR3 consists of 19 residues. Germline V gene data show CDR1 as MNHEY and CDR2 as SVGEGT.

A word on this clonotype: This may arise from a read error, as a much more abundant clone is one base away. The chain combines TRBV7-9 with TRBJ2-3; D remains unclear. Germline V lookup: CDR1 SEHNR, CDR2 FQNEAQ (reference sequence). This CDR3 has 15 residues. CDR3 residues: CASSLVTGNTDTKYF. The CDR3 region has the DNA TGTGCCAGCAGCTTAGTGACCGGAAACACAGATACGAAGTATTTT.

This clonotype has only a few counts. The V call is TRBV13, the J call TRBJ2-4; D remains ambiguous. The CDR3 runs to 13 residues. Germline V gene sequence: CDR1 PRHDT, CDR2 FYEKMQ (reference sequence). V gave up 0 bases and J gave up 6 bases, with 6 bases separating them. The CDR3 reads CASSLGQRNIQYF. The CDR3 DNA is TGTGCCAGCAGCTTAGGTCAAAGAAACATTCAGTACTTC.

In DNA, the CDR3 is TGTGCCAGCAGTTACGGGAGGGGAGGCACTGAAGCTTTCTTT. Residues: CASSYGRGGTEAFF. The V and J genes are TRBV6-5 and TRBJ1-1; a possible D gene is TRBD1 (5 bases). The length of the CDR3 is 14 residues. Between the trimmed V and J ends, which lost 2 bases and 4 bases, there was a span of 11 bases. Germline V CDR1 and CDR2: MNHEY, SVGAGI.

This clonotype was counted between two and nine times. This rearrangement joins TRBV19 to TRBJ1-1; D remains unclear. Germline V lookup: CDR1 LNHDA, CDR2 SQIVND (reference sequence). Between the trimmed V and J ends, which lost 3 bases and 1 base, there was a span of 12 bases. There are 15 residues in the CDR3. The CDR3 DNA reads TGTGCCAGTAGTATTCAGGCCAACACGAACACTGAAGCTTTCTTT. It codes for CASSIQANTNTEAFF.

The gene calls are TRBV7-9 and TRBJ2-2; TRBD1 or TRBD2 may be the D gene (5 bases each). V was shortened by 5 bases and J by 1 base, with 14 bases between the two germline ends. The germline V gene has CDR1 SEHNR and CDR2 FQNEAQ (reference sequence). The CDR3 is 16 residues long. CDR3 protein: CASSPPRGVNTGELFF. CDR3 nucleotide sequence: TGTGCCAGCAGCCCCCCGCGAGGGGTGAACACCGGGGAGCTGTTTTTT. The variable domain in full, with the rest retrieved from reference TRBV7-9 and TRBJ2-2, is DTGVSQNPRHKITKRGQNVTFRCDPISEHNRLYWYRQTLGQGPEFLTYFQNEAQLEKSRLLSDRFSAERPKGSFSTLEIQRTEQGDSAMYLCASSPPRGVNTGELFFGEGSRLTVL.

Comments on this clonotype: This may be a read error: a much more frequent sequence differs by one nucleotide. This rearrangement joins TRBV7-2 to TRBJ2-7; D unclear. The germline V gene encodes CDR1 SGHTA and CDR2 FQGNSA. The CDR3 is 13 residues long. Trimming took off 4 bases at V and 3 bases at J, with 10 bases between the two ends. The CDR3 bases are TGTGCCAGCAGCTCGGGCTGGGGCTACGAGCAGTACTTC. Amino acids: CASSSGWGYEQYF. Filled out from reference TRBV7-2 and TRBJ2-7, the complete variable domain reads GAGVSQSPSNKVTEKGKDVELRCDPISGHTALYWYRQSLGQGLEFLIYFQGNSAPDKSGLPSDRFSAERTGGSVSTLTIQRTQQEDSAVYLCASSSGWGYEQYFGPGTRLTVT.